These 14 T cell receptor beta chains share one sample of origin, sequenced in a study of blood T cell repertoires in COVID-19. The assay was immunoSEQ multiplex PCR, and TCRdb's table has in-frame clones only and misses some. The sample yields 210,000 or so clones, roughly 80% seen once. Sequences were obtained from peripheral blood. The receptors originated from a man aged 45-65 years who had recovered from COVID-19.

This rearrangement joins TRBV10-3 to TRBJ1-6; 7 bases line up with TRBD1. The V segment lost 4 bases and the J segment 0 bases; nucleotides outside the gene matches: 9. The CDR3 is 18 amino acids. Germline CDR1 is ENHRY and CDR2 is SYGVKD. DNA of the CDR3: TGTGCCATCAGTGGAGACTCGGACAGGAGCTCCTATAATTCACCCCTCCACTTT. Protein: CAISGDSDRSSYNSPLHF.

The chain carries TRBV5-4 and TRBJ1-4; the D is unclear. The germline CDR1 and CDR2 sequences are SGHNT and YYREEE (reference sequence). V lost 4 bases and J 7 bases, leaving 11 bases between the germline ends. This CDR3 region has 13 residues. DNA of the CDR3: TGTGCCAGCAGCGCAACTCCAGGTGAAAAACTGTTTTTT. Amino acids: CASSATPGEKLFF.

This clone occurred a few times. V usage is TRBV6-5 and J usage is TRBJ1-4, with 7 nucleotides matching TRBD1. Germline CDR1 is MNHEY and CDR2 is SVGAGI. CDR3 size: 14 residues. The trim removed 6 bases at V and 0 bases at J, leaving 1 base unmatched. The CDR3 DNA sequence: TGTGCCAGCAGGGGGACAGCAACTAATGAAAAACTGTTTTTT. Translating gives CASRGTATNEKLFF.

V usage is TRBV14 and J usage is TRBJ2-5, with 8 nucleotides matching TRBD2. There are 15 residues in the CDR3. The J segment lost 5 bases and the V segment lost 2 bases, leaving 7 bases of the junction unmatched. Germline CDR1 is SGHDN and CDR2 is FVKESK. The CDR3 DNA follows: TGTGCCAGCAGCCAACCCGGGACTAGAGTGGAGACCCAGTACTTC. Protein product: CASSQPGTRVETQYF.

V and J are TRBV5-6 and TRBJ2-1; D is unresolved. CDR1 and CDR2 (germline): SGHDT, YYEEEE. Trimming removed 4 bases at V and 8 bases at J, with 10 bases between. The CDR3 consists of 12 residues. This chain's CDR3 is CASSIYRYEQFF. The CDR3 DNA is TGTGCCAGCAGCATATACAGATATGAGCAGTTCTTC.

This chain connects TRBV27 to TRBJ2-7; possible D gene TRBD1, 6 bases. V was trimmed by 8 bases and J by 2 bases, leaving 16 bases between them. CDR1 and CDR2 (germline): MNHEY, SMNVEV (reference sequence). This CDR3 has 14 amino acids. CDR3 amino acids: CASGRQGITYEQYF. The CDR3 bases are TGTGCCAGCGGCCGTCAGGGGATCACCTACGAGCAGTACTTC.

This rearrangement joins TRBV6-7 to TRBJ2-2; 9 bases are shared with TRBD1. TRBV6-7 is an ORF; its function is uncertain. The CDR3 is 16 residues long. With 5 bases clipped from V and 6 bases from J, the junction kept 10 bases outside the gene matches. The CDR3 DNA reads TGTGCCAGCAGTGCACCGGGACAGGGTTATTCCGGGGAGCTGTTTTTT. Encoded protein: CASSAPGQGYSGELFF.

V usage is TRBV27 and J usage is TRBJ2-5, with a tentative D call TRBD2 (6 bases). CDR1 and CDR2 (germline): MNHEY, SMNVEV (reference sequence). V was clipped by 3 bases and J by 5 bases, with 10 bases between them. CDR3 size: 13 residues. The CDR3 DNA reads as TGTGCCAGCAGTTTTGCGGGGACGGAGACCCAGTACTTC. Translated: CASSFAGTETQYF.

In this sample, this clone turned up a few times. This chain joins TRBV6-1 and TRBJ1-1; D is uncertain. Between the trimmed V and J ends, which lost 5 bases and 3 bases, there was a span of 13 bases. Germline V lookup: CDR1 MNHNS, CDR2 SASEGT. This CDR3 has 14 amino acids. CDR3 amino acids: CASSITRVDTEAFF. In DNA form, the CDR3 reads TGTGCCAGCAGTATTACCCGGGTGGACACTGAAGCTTTCTTT.

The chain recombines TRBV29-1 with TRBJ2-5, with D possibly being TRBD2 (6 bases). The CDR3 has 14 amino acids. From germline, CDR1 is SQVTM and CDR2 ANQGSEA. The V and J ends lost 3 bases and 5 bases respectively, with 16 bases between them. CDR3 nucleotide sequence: TGCAGCGTTGATGTCTCGGGGGTTAGGGAGACCCAGTACTTC. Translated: CSVDVSGVRETQYF.

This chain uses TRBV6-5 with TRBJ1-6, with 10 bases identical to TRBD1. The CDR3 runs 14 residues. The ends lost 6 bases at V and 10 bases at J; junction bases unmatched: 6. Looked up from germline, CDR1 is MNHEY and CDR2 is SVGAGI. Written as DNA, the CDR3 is TGTGCCAGCAGCCTAGGACAGGGGGTCTCACCCCTCCACTTT. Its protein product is CASSLGQGVSPLHF.

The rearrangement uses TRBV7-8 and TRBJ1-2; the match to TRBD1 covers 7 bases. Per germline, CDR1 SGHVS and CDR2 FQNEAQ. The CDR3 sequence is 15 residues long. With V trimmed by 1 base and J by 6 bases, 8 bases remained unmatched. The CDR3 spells CASSLGAGGVNGYTF. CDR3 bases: TGTGCCAGCAGCTTAGGGGCAGGGGGTGTGAATGGCTACACCTTC.

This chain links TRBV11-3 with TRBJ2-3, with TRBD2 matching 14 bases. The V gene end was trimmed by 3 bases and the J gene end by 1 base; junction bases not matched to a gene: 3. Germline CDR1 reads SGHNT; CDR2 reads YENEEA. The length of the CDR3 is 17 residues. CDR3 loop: CASSLGLAGERTDTQYF. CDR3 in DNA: TGTGCCAGCAGCTTGGGACTAGCGGGAGAACGCACAGATACGCAGTATTTT.

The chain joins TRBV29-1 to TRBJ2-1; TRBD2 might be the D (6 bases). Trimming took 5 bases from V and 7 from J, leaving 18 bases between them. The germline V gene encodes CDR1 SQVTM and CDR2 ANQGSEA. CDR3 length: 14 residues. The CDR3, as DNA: TGCAGCGTTAGGTCCCCCGGGGGATGGAATGAGCAGTTCTTC. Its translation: CSVRSPGGWNEQFF.